This T cell receptor beta chain was captured in a study of CD8+CD57+ T cells in acquired aplastic anemia. Trimming took 5 bases from V and 1 from J, leaving 14 bases between them. This CDR3 comprises 15 residues. The V gene's germline CDR1 is SGHAT and CDR2 FQDESV (reference sequence). TCR beta VDJ combinations and CDR3 sequences were profiled from genomic DNA. In TCRdb, the reads were re-called with MiXCR into one record per CDR3 protein. The sample lists roughly 80,000 distinct CDR3 sequences, about three quarters occurring once. The patients chosen for sequencing had shown expansion of CD8+CD57+ cells (detected by flow cytometry).

Sequenced sample: sorted CD4+, CD8+, or CD8+CD57+ T cells (not recorded which) from PBMCs. The genes are TRBV11-1 and TRBJ1-1, with a possible D match to TRBD1 (6 bases). The source is a human donor with aplastic anemia. The CDR3 region is CASSESTGTNTEAFF. The CDR3 region has the DNA TGTGCCAGCAGCGAATCAACAGGGACGAACACTGAAGCTTTCTTT. The variable domain in full, with the rest retrieved from reference TRBV11-1 and TRBJ1-1, is EAEVAQSPRYKITEKSQAVAFWCDPISGHATLYWYRQILGQGPELLVQFQDESVVDDSQLPKDRFSAERLKGVDSTLKIQPAELGDSAMYLCASSESTGTNTEAFFGQGTRLTVV.